This TCR beta chain comes out of a study of T cell responses to AZD1222 COVID-19 vaccine (TCRdb year 2021). A note on the overall study: Because spike-specific TCR depth and breadth did not differ between the two schedules, AZD1222 recipients who got a second dose at roughly 4 weeks were pooled with those who got a second dose at roughly 12 weeks. TCR sequencing was performed for 230 to 250 trial participants, of whom about 200 were given two doses of AZD1222 and 26 were given two doses of MenACWY control vaccine. Trial participants were enrolled by age into subgroups of 18-55, 56-69 and 70-plus years, and around 150, 29 and 61 TCR-sequenced participants, respectively, were included in these subgroups. Overall results and qualifications from the work: Conclusions about previously exposed vaccinees are limited because only six or seven AZD1222 recipients were SARS-CoV-2 seropositive at baseline. Reportedly, almost half of the unique spike-specific TCRs recognized epitopes lying outside the regions that are mutated in the B.1.351 and B.1.1.7 variants. Participants were mostly white British, with more females than males. The authors suggested clonal diversity may have been underestimated. No day 14 peak-response samples were available, so repertoires were characterized only after the peak T cell response. In the small 56-69-year group, the increase in depth fell short of significance, most likely because of low power. CD4 TCRs associated with the vaccine covered the entire spike protein, and the dominant responses were in regions 160-218 and 743-854. Spike-specific TCR breadth and depth rose significantly after two AZD1222 doses compared with day 0 and with MenACWY recipients.

V is pruned by 0 bases and J by 7 bases, leaving 14 bases of the junction without a gene match. Per the germline V gene (reference sequence), LNHNV is the CDR1 and YYDKDF is the CDR2. The CDR3 holds 18 amino acids from the cysteine to the phenylalanine. Here the CDR3 DNA is all that survives: 54 bases in frame from base 1. This sample's time point label indicates: baseline before first vaccination. Vaccinee samples were obtained from the UK trials COV001 and COV002, which included a single-blind randomized controlled phase 2/3 trial of AZD1222 (ChAdOx1 nCoV-19) in healthy adults. Trial participant PBMC samples were collected at day 0 and day 28 after the second dose for TCRbeta chain sequencing. To note about this clone: The antigen it recognizes is unknown. The sample holds no much larger clone one base away, and base qualities are not on file.

The CDR3 regions of human TCRbeta chains were subjected to immunosequencing. Per the original workflow: Repertoire TCRs were checked for matches against a reference library of SARS-CoV-2-specific TCRs that had been generated using the MIRA antigen-specificity platform. Breadth was defined as the fraction of unique TCRs that were SARS-CoV-2-associated, and depth was defined as the fraction of total T cells that were SARS-CoV-2-associated. Using the MIRA data, each spike-specific TCR was assigned both to the spike region to which the TCR was reactive and to a CD4 or CD8 class. Log10-transformed breadth and depth values were compared by one-way ANOVA with Sidak's multiple comparisons tests. Sourced from immuneACCESS, this table was stored by TCRdb with only in-frame sequences that have V and J called. A share of the clones is absent; for the studies checked, an unresolved V gene accounts for under half, and the remainder has no known explanation. V and J calls and clone size are given by that table; D and trimming were obtained from the DNA. This sample comprises approximately 44,000 clones, around 80% of them detected only once. The ten largest make up about 3.9% of the sample.

The clonotype originates from an adult in good health. The material was peripheral blood, obtained on day 0 of AZD1222 vaccination. The chain was built from TRBV15 and TRBJ2-3, and 9 junction bases match TRBD2. This receptor has the CDR3 CATSRDRLSGGPSNTQYF. The DNA sequence is given as TGTGCCACCAGCAGAGATCGGCTGAGCGGGGGGCCGTCAAATACGCAGTATTTT.